The clone carrying this T cell receptor beta chain was counted a few times. The donors were all healthy and Caucasian. A universal primer binding site was introduced by template switching. The final cDNA contained unique molecular identifiers. Using its own MiXCR run on the 5' RACE reads, TCRdb lists one record per CDR3 protein. The repertoire has 1.5 million to 2 million distinct CDR3 sequences, roughly a third of them found once; the top ten carry 0.25% to 0.3%. V dropped 3 bases and J dropped 0 bases, with 11 bases sitting between them. The CDR3 covers 15 residues. The V gene's germline CDR1 is ENHRY and CDR2 SYGVKD. The record originates from a study of identical twins.

J is TRBJ1-1 and V is TRBV10-3, with D possibly matching TRBD1 (5 bases). The sequence was collected from a newborn girl in good health. The sample was cord blood. The CDR3 spells CAISDIGGMNTEAFF. In nucleotides, the CDR3 is TGTGCCATCAGTGATATTGGGGGGATGAACACTGAAGCTTTCTTT.